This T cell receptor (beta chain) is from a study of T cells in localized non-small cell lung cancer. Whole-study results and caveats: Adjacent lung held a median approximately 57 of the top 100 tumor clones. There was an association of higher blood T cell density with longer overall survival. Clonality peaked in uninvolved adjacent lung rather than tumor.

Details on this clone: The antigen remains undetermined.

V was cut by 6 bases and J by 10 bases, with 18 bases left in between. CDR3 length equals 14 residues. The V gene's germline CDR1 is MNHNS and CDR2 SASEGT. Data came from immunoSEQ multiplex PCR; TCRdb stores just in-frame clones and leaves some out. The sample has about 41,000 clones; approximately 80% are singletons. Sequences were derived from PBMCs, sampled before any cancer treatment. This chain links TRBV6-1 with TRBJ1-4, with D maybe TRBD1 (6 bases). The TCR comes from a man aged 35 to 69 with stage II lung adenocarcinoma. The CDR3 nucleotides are TGTGCCAGCAGGAAAGAACAGGGAGGGGGAAAACTGTTTTTT. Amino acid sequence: CASRKEQGGGKLFF.